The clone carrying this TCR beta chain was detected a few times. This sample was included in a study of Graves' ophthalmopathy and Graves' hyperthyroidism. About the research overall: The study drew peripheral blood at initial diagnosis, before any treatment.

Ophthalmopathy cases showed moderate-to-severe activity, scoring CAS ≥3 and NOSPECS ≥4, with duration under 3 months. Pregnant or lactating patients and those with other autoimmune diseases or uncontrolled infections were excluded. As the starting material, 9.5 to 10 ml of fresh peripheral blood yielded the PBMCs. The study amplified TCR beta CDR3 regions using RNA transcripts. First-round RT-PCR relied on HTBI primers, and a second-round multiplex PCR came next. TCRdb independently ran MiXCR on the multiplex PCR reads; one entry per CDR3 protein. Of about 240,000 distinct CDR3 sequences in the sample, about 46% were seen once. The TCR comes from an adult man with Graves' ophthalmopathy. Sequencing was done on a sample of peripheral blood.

The CDR3 DNA follows: TGTGCCAGCAGCTTAGGGGAGGCGGGCTACACCTTC. This encodes CASSLGEAGYTF. The genes are TRBV7-9 and TRBJ1-2; the D is unclear. V lost 1 base and J lost 8, with 8 bases in between. CDR3 size: 12 residues. Per germline, CDR1 SEHNR and CDR2 FQNEAQ (reference sequence).